The 27 T cell receptor beta chains below were found in one sample sequenced in a study of control samples from healthy donors and cancer patients. The protocol was immunoSEQ multiplex PCR, while the TCRdb copy is restricted to in-frame clones and leaves out a portion. Of 130,000 or so clones listed, around 87% are singletons. What was sequenced was blood. These receptor sequences come from a man in his sixties in good health.

A remark on this clone: Its ends do not fully match the called genes, so a read error is possible. Other DNA sequences in the same sample also yield this CDR3. V gene TRBV4-2 combines with J gene TRBJ1-1; D unresolved. CDR1 LGHNA and CDR2 YNFKEQ come from the germline V gene. The CDR3 runs 12 residues. The CDR3 spells CASSPSDTEAFF. DNA of the CDR3: TGTGCCAGTAGCCCGTCCGACACTGAAGCTTTCTTT.

The V and J genes are TRBV18 and TRBJ1-3; D is perhaps TRBD1 (6 bases). V gave up 6 bases and J gave up 4 bases, with 22 bases separating them. CDR3 length: 17 residues. Germline V CDR1 and CDR2: KGHSH, LQKENI. The CDR3 DNA is TGTGCCAGCTCCCTCTCGACGGGGGGCACGGGCGGAAACACCATATATTTT. This gives the protein CASSLSTGGTGGNTIYF.

The chain carries TRBV24-1 and TRBJ1-4; the D gene is possibly TRBD1 (6 bases). Germline V gene sequence: CDR1 KGHDR, CDR2 SFDVKD. Deletions cut 4 bases from V and 8 bases from J, with 13 bases between. The CDR3 consists of 14 residues. The CDR3 is CATSDSRGEEKLFF. The CDR3 nucleotides read TGTGCCACCAGTGACAGCAGGGGAGAAGAAAAACTGTTTTTT.

The gene calls are TRBV4-1 and TRBJ2-3; the match to TRBD1 covers 10 bases. V trimming: 2 bases; J trimming: 2 bases; junction bases outside the gene matches: 7. Germline V CDR1 and CDR2: MGHRA, YSYEKL. The CDR3 has 17 amino acids. CDR3 loop: CASSQTIGTGVTDTQYF. CDR3 nucleotides: TGCGCCAGCAGCCAAACCATCGGGACAGGGGTCACAGATACGCAGTATTTT.

The chain combines TRBV12-3 or TRBV12-4 with TRBJ2-2, with a possible D match to TRBD2 (5 bases). The V gene lost 7 bases and the J gene lost 7 bases, with 13 bases spanning the gap. The CDR3 consists of 13 residues. CDR3 region: CASIAGWGGELFF. The CDR3 DNA follows: TGTGCCAGCATTGCGGGCTGGGGCGGGGAGCTGTTTTTT.

The J gene is TRBJ1-1, the V gene TRBV7-2, with D perhaps matching TRBD1 (5 bases). V was cut by 5 bases and J by 0 bases, with 10 bases left in between. Germline lookup yields CDR1 SGHTA and CDR2 FQGNSA. The length of the CDR3 is 14 residues. The CDR3 reads CASSPLQVNTEAFF. The CDR3, as DNA: TGTGCCAGCAGCCCCCTACAGGTGAACACTGAAGCTTTCTTT.

This chain joins TRBV12-3 or TRBV12-4 and TRBJ1-4, with D perhaps TRBD1 (5 bases). CDR3 length equals 13 residues. Trimming took 1 base from V and 15 from J, leaving 15 bases between them. Here the CDR3 reads CASSLGGLGRVFF. CDR3 coding DNA: TGTGCCAGCAGTTTAGGGGGCCTAGGCAGGGTGTTTTTT.

With regard to this clone: Different DNA sequences within this sample yield the same CDR3. The gene calls are TRBV24-1 and TRBJ2-7; no clear D. The length of the CDR3 is 11 residues. Looked up from germline, CDR1 is KGHDR and CDR2 is SFDVKD. The ends were cut back, 1 base at V and 4 bases at J, with 1 base in the middle. CDR3 protein: CATSDLYEQYF. The CDR3 DNA sequence: TGTGCCACCAGTGATTTATACGAGCAGTACTTC.

The rearrangement links TRBV4-1 to TRBJ1-4; the D gene is possibly TRBD1 (5 bases). V lost 1 base to trimming and J lost 7 bases, with 13 bases between them. This CDR3 contains 15 residues. Germline V gives CDR1 MGHRA, CDR2 YSYEKL. The CDR3 sequence is CASSQGRGSFEKLFF. CDR3 nucleotides: TGCGCCAGCAGCCAAGGACGGGGGAGCTTTGAAAAACTGTTTTTT.

This chain uses TRBV18 with TRBJ1-4, with D unresolved. The length of the CDR3 is 15 residues. The V and J ends lost 5 bases and 3 bases respectively, with 13 bases between them. Germline CDR1 KGHSH, CDR2 LQKENI. The CDR3 loop reads CASSSLPTPNEKLFF. The CDR3 region has the DNA TGTGCCAGCTCATCGCTACCCACACCTAATGAAAAACTGTTTTTT.

The V and J genes are TRBV6-5 and TRBJ1-2; D unclear. Trimming took off 6 bases at V and 4 bases at J, with 12 bases between the two ends. Looked up from germline, CDR1 is MNHEY and CDR2 is SVGAGI. The CDR3 spans 13 residues. DNA of the CDR3: TGTGCCAGCAGCCCCGCTTGGGGCTATGGCTACACCTTC. Amino acid sequence: CASSPAWGYGYTF.

The V gene is TRBV27, the J gene TRBJ1-1; D not certain. CDR3 length equals 13 residues. Deletions cut 2 bases from V and 5 bases from J, with 9 bases between. Per germline, CDR1 MNHEY and CDR2 SMNVEV (reference sequence). The CDR3 DNA reads TGTGCCAGCAGTTTAGCCCGTAATACTGAAGCTTTCTTT. Translated: CASSLARNTEAFF.

The chain has TRBV5-6 and TRBJ1-2; TRBD1 is a possible D gene (5 bases). The V and J ends lost 2 bases and 8 bases respectively, with 10 bases between them. The CDR3 is 12 amino acids. Germline V gene data show CDR1 as SGHDT and CDR2 as YYEEEE. For the CDR3, the DNA is TGTGCCAGCAGCTTCAGGGTAGGAGGCTACACCTTC. Its translation is CASSFRVGGYTF.

The chain is built from TRBV30 and TRBJ2-3, with D perhaps TRBD1 (6 bases). Trimming shortened V by 4 bases and J by 5 bases, and 16 bases separated the two germline ends. CDR1 GTSNPN and CDR2 SVGIG come from the germline V gene (reference sequence). The CDR3 loop spans 14 amino acids. The CDR3 DNA reads as TGTGCCTGGAACAGGGACCCTGGGATAGATACGCAGTATTTT. Its translation: CAWNRDPGIDTQYF.

A single count supports this clone. The chain has TRBV21-1 and TRBJ1-2. TRBV21-1 is reported as a pseudogene. The CDR3 length is 14 residues. CDR3 residues: CASSSWPSRYGYTF. The CDR3 DNA is TGTGCCAGCAGCTCGTGGCCCTCGAGGTATGGCTACACCTTC.

This clone was found once. The rearrangement uses TRBV3-1 (or the pseudogene TRBV3-2) and TRBJ1-5, with TRBD1 matching 7 bases. Per germline, CDR1 LGHDT and CDR2 YNNKEL (reference sequence). The CDR3 consists of 15 residues. The V segment lost 1 base and the J segment 4 bases; nucleotides outside the gene matches: 4. For the CDR3, the DNA is TGTGCCAGCAGCCAAGGACAGGGAGGGAATCAGCCCCAGCATTTT. It yields the protein CASSQGQGGNQPQHF.

The chain employs TRBV5-6 and TRBJ2-3; possibly TRBD2 for D (5 bases). This CDR3 has 13 residues. Germline V gene sequence: CDR1 SGHDT, CDR2 YYEEEE. V lost 4 bases to trimming and J lost 4 bases, with 10 bases between them. The CDR3 region is CASSLAGPDTQYF. The CDR3 region has the DNA TGTGCCAGCAGCCTAGCCGGCCCAGATACGCAGTATTTT. Based on the CDR3 plus reference TRBV5-6 and TRBJ2-3, the full variable domain is DAGVTQSPTHLIKTRGQQVTLRCSPKSGHDTVSWYQQALGQGPQFIFQYYEEEERQRGNFPDRFSGHQFPNYSSELNVNALLLGDSALYLCASSLAGPDTQYFGPGTRLTVL.

V usage is TRBV27 and J usage is TRBJ1-4; D is perhaps TRBD1 (5 bases). V was shortened by 6 bases and J by 8 bases, with 16 bases between the two germline ends. Germline V gene sequence: CDR1 MNHEY, CDR2 SMNVEV (reference sequence). The CDR3 is 14 residues long. The CDR3 DNA is TGTGCCAGCAGGAGGGCAGGGATGGGAGAAAAACTGTTTTTT. Protein sequence: CASRRAGMGEKLFF.

V gene TRBV6-5 combines with J gene TRBJ1-2; 10 bases fit TRBD1. Germline V gene data show CDR1 as MNHEY and CDR2 as SVGAGI. The junction had 9 bases not matched to a gene; V was cut back by 7 bases and J by 7 bases. The CDR3 extends over 14 amino acids. The DNA of the CDR3 is TGTGCCAGCATCCGGGGGGACAGGGGAAGTGGCTACACCTTC. Protein product: CASIRGDRGSGYTF.

This sequence joins TRBV24-1 and TRBJ2-1; D may be TRBD1 or TRBD2 (5 bases each). Trimming removed 4 bases from V and 8 bases from J, with 23 bases in between. Germline CDR1 KGHDR, CDR2 SFDVKD. This CDR3 is 17 amino acids long. The CDR3 protein is CATSDRISGRVKDEQFF. The DNA for the CDR3 is TGTGCCACCAGTGACCGGATTTCGGGACGGGTCAAGGATGAGCAGTTCTTC.

Regarding this clone: The same CDR3 also results from other DNA sequences found in this sample. The chain recombines TRBV25-1 with TRBJ1-3; tentative D call: TRBD1 (5 bases). Germline CDR1 is MGHDK and CDR2 is SYGVNS. Trimming took off 9 bases at V and 3 bases at J, with 9 bases between the two ends. The CDR3 is 12 amino acids. CDR3 sequence reads: CASRGGGNTIYF. CDR3 in DNA: TGTGCCAGTAGGGGAGGTGGAAACACCATATATTTT.

The chain combines TRBV11-2 with TRBJ2-7, with D unresolved. Germline assignment: CDR1 SGHAT and CDR2 FQNNGV. V dropped 4 bases and J dropped 3 bases, with 13 bases sitting between them. This CDR3 has 14 amino acids. The CDR3 region has the DNA TGTGCCAGCAGCTCGTTGACCTACTACTACGAGCAGTACTTC. Protein: CASSSLTYYYEQYF.

The rearrangement joins TRBV6-2 or TRBV6-3 to TRBJ2-3; the match to TRBD1 covers 7 bases. From germline, CDR1 is MNHEY and CDR2 SVGEGT. V was pared by 5 bases and J by 3 bases, with 8 bases of the junction left unmatched. This CDR3 contains 15 residues. The CDR3 is CASSHTGVGTDTQYF. Here the CDR3 DNA reads TGTGCCAGCAGTCATACAGGGGTGGGTACAGATACGCAGTATTTT.

The chain is built from TRBV30 and TRBJ2-3, with D possibly being TRBD2 (5 bases). This CDR3 region has 14 residues. Trimming stripped 2 bases from V and 6 bases from J, with 15 bases between. The V gene's germline CDR1 is GTSNPN and CDR2 SVGIG (reference sequence). The CDR3 sequence: CAWSTAGPTDTQYF. In nucleotides, the CDR3 is TGTGCCTGGAGTACGGCGGGTCCAACGGATACGCAGTATTTT. Full variable domain (rest looked up from reference TRBV30 and TRBJ2-3): SQTIHQWPATLVQPVGSPLSLECTVEGTSNPNLYWYRQAAGRGLQLLFYSVGIGQISSEVPQNLSASRPQDRQFILSSKKLLLSDSGFYLCAWSTAGPTDTQYFGPGTRLTVL.

This chain connects TRBV28 to TRBJ1-2; D gene unclear. The V gene's germline CDR1 is MDHEN and CDR2 SYDVKM. The CDR3 totals 12 residues. V was shortened by 4 bases and J by 5 bases, with 8 bases between the two germline ends. DNA for the CDR3: TGTGCCAGCAGTTCCCAGCATTATGGCTACACCTTC. Amino acid sequence: CASSSQHYGYTF.

The gene calls are TRBV18 and TRBJ1-4; the D is unclear. Germline loops: CDR1 KGHSH, CDR2 LQKENI. Trimming left V 6 bases short and J 3 bases short, with 11 bases between. This CDR3 has 14 residues. CDR3 residues: CASSFTGANEKLFF. CDR3 DNA sequence: TGTGCCAGCTCCTTCACCGGGGCTAATGAAAAACTGTTTTTT.

This chain uses TRBV28 with TRBJ1-2, with a tentative D call TRBD1 (6 bases). Trimming took off 2 bases at V and 10 bases at J, with 14 bases between the two ends. The CDR3 totals 13 residues. CDR1 and CDR2 (germline): MDHEN, SYDVKM. The CDR3 nucleotides read TGTGCCAGCAGTTTAAGAGACAGGCCTTTCTACACCTTC. Translation gives CASSLRDRPFYTF.